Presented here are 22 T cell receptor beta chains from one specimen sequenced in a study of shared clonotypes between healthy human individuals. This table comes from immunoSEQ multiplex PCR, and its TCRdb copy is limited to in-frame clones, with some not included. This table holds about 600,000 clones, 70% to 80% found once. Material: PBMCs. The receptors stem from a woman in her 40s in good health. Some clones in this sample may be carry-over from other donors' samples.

CDR3 region: CASRNSGEGEKLFF. CDR3 coding DNA: TGTGCCAGCAGGAACTCAGGGGAGGGTGAAAAACTGTTTTTT. This chain links TRBV28 with TRBJ1-4; D possibly corresponds to TRBD1 (6 bases). The germline CDR1 and CDR2 sequences are MDHEN and SYDVKM. V was trimmed by 6 bases and J by 7 bases, leaving 15 bases between them. This CDR3 is 14 amino acids long.

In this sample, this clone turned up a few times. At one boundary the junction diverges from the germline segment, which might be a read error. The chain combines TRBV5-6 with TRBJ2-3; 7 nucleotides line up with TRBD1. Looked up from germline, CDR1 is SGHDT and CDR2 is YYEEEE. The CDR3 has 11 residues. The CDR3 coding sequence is TGTGCCAGCAGCAGGACAGGTACGCAGTATTTT. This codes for CASSRTGTQYF.

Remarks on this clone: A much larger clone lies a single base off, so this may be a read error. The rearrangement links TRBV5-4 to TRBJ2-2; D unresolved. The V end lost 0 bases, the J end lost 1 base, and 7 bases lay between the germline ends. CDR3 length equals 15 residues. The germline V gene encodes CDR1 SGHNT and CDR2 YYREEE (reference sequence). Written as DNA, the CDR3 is TGTGCCAGCAGCTTGGGCCTTCTGAACACCGGGGAGCTGTTTTTT. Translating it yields CASSLGLLNTGELFF.

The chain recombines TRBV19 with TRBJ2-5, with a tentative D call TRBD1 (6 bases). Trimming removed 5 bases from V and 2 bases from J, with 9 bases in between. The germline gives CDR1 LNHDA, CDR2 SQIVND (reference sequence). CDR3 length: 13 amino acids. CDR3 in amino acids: CASSARGQETQYF. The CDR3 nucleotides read TGTGCCAGTAGTGCCAGGGGACAAGAGACCCAGTACTTC.

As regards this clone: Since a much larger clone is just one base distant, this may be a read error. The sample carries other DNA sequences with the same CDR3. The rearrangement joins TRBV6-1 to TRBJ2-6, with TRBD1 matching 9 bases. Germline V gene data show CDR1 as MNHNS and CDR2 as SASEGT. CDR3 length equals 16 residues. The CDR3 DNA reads TGTGCCAGCAGTGGCACAGGGGGCTCACGGGCCAACGTCCTTACTTTC. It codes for CASSGTGGSRANVLTF.

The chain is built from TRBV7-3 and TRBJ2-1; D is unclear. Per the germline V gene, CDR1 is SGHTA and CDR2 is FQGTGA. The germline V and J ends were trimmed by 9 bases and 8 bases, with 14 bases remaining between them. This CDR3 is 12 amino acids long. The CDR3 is CARALGRDEQFF. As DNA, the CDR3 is TGTGCCAGGGCTCTAGGGCGCGATGAGCAGTTCTTC.

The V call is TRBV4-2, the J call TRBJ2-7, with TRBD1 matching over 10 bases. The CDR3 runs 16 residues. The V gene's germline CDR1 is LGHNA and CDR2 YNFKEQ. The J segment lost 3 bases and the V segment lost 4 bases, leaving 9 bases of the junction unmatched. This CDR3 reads CASSPTGTGVFYEQYF. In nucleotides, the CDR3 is TGTGCCAGCAGCCCAACTGGGACAGGGGTTTTCTACGAGCAGTACTTC.

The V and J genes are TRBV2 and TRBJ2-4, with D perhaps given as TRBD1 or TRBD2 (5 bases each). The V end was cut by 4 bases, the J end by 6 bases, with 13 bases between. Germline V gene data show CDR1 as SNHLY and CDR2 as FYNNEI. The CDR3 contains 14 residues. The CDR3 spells CASSGWSGGNIQYF. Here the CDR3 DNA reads TGTGCCAGCAGTGGGTGGTCTGGGGGAAACATTCAGTACTTC.

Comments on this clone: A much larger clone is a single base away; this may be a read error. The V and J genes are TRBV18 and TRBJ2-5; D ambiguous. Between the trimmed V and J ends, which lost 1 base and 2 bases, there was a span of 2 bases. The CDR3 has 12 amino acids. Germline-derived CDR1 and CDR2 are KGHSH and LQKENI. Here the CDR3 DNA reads TGTGCCAGCTCACCACTACAAGAGACCCAGTACTTC. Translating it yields CASSPLQETQYF.

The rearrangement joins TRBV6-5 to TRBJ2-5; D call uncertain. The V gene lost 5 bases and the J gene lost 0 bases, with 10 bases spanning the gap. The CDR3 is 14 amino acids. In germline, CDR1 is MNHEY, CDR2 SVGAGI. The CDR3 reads CASSTRRNQETQYF. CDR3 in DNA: TGTGCCAGCAGTACCCGACGTAACCAAGAGACCCAGTACTTC.

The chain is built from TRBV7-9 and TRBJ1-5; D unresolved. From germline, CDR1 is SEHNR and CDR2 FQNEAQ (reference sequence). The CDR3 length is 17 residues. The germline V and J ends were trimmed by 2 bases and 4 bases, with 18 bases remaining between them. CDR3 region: CASSLLPLPPANQPQHF. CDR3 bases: TGTGCCAGCAGCTTACTACCTTTGCCCCCAGCTAATCAGCCCCAGCATTTT.

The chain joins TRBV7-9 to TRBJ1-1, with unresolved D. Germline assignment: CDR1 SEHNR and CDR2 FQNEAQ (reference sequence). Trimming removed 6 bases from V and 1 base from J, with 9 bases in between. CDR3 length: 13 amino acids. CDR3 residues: CASRLTQNTEAFF. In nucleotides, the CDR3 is TGTGCCAGCAGACTGACCCAGAACACTGAAGCTTTCTTT. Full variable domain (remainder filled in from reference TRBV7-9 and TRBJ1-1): DTGVSQNPRHKITKRGQNVTFRCDPISEHNRLYWYRQTLGQGPEFLTYFQNEAQLEKSRLLSDRFSAERPKGSFSTLEIQRTEQGDSAMYLCASRLTQNTEAFFGQGTRLTVV.

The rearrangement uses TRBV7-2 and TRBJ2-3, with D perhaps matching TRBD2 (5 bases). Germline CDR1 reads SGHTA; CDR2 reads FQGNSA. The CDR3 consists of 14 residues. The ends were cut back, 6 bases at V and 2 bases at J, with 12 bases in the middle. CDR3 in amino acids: CASRAYGITDTQYF. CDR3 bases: TGTGCCAGCAGGGCGTACGGGATCACAGATACGCAGTATTTT.

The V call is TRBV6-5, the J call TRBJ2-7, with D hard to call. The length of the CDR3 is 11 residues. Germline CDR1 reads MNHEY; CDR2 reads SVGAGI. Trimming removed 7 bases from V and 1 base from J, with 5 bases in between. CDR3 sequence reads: CASMGSYEQYF. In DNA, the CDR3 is TGTGCCAGCATGGGGTCCTACGAGCAGTACTTC.

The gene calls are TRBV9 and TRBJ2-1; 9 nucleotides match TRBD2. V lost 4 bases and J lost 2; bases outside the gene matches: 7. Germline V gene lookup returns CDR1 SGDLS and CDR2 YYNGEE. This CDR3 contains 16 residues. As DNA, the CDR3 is TGTGCCAGCAGCACCATAGCGGGAGCCACCTACAATGAGCAGTTCTTC. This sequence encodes CASSTIAGATYNEQFF.

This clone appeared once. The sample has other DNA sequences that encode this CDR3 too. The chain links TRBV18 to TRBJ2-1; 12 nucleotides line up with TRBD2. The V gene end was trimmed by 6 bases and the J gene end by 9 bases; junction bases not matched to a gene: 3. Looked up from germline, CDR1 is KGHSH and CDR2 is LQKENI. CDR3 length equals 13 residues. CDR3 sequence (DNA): TGTGCCAGCTCGCCGACTAGCGGGAGTGAGCAGTTCTTC. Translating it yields CASSPTSGSEQFF.

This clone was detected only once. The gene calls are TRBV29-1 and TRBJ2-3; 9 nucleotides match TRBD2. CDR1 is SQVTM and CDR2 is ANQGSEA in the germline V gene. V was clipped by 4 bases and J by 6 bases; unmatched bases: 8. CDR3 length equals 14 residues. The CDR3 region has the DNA TGCAGCGTTGTTCCTAGCGGGAACCCTGATACGCAGTATTTT. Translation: CSVVPSGNPDTQYF.

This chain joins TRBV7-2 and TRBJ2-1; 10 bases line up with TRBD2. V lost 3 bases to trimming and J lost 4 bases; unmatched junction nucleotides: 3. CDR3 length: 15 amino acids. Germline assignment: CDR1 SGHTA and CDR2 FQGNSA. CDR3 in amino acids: CASSFGAGGYNEQFF. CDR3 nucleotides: TGTGCCAGCAGCTTTGGAGCGGGAGGGTACAATGAGCAGTTCTTC.

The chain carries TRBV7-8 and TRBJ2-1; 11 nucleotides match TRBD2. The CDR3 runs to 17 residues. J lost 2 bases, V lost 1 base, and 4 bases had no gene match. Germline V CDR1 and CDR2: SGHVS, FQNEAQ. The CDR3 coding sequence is TGTGCCAGCAGCTTAGATCTAGCGGGAGGTACCTACAATGAGCAGTTCTTC. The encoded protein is CASSLDLAGGTYNEQFF. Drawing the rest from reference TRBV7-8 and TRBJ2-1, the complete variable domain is GAGVSQSPRYKVAKRGQDVALRCDPISGHVSLFWYQQALGQGPEFLTYFQNEAQLDKSGLPSDRFFAERPEGSVSTLKIQRTQQEDSAVYLCASSLDLAGGTYNEQFFGPGTRLTVL.

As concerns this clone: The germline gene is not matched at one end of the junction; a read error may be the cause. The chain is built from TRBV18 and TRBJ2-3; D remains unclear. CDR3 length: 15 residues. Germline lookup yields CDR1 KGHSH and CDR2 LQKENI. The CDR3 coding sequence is TGTGCCAGCTCACCAGGGGTTCGTAGCACAGATACGCAGTGTTTT. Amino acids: CASSPGVRSTDTQCF.

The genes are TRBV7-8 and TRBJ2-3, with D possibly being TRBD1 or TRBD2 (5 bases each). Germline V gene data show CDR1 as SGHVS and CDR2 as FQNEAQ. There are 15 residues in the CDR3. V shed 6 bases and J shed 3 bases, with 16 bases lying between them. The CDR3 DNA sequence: TGTGCCAGCAGACCCCGAACTAGGGGAACAGATACGCAGTATTTT. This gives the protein CASRPRTRGTDTQYF.

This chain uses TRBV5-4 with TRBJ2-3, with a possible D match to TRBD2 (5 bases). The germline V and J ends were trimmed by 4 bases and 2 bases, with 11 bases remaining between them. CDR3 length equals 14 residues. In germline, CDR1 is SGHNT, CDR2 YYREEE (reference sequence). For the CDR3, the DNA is TGTGCCAGCAGCCTTCCGGGGTCCACAGATACGCAGTATTTT. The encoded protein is CASSLPGSTDTQYF.